The clone carrying this T cell receptor beta chain has more than one count but fewer than ten. The source of the sample is a study of radiotherapy plus CTLA-4 blockade in lung cancer. Clones were read by immunoSEQ multiplex PCR, and TCRdb kept only the in-frame ones, dropping some. The table records about 85,000 clones, about 90% of them present only once. CDR3 length equals 14 residues. Per germline, CDR1 KGHSH and CDR2 LQKENI. Trimming cost V 3 bases and J 3 bases, with 8 bases left between them. The source of this sequence is a human donor with non-small cell lung cancer who had a partial response to radiotherapy plus ipilimumab. Sample: peripheral blood, taken from a patient treated with radiotherapy plus ipilimumab. This chain uses TRBV18 with TRBJ1-4; D possibly corresponds to TRBD1 (6 bases). CDR3 nucleotides: TGTGCCAGCTCACCGCCAGGGGCTAATGAAAAACTGTTTTTT. It translates to CASSPPGANEKLFF.